These T cell receptor beta chains were read from a single sample in a study of T cell changes during pregnancy in multiple sclerosis. Data came from immunoSEQ multiplex PCR; TCRdb stores just in-frame clones and leaves some out. The table lists 45,000 to 50,000 clones, 90% to 95% of them singletons. The sample here was CD8+ T cells from peripheral blood mononuclear cells, taken before pregnancy. The source of these receptors is a female donor with multiple sclerosis, enrolled in a pregnancy study. Each CDR3 is given with its conserved first and last residue. The order of the fields is V gene, CDR3 length, J gene, D gene, clone size, CDR3 DNA, CDR3 protein. A D gene is named only where the DNA matches it firmly. A clone size is listed for some rows: how often the clone was seen (once, few, many), or a class if it is expanded.

>TRBV5-1|13|TRBJ2-7|.|once
TGCGCCAGCAGCTTGGGGCCCAACTACGAGCAGTACTTC
CASSLGPNYEQYF
>TRBV27|15|TRBJ2-7|.|.
TGTGCCAGCAGTCCCCGGCTTCCCGAGGCCTACGAGCAGTACTTC
CASSPRLPEAYEQYF
>TRBV7-2|15|TRBJ2-7|TRBD2|.
TGTGCCAGCAGCTTAGTGGGGGGGACCCTTTCCGAGCAGTACTTC
CASSLVGGTLSEQYF
>TRBV4-2|15|TRBJ1-1|.|once
TGTGCCAGCAGCCAAGTACAGGGCCTGAACACTGAAGCTTTCTTT
CASSQVQGLNTEAFF
>TRBV5-1|13|TRBJ1-1|.|.
TGCGCCAGCAGCTTCAATCATAACACTGAAGCTTTCTTT
CASSFNHNTEAFF
>TRBV5-6|15|TRBJ2-5|TRBD2|.
TGTGCCAGCAGCCCCTCCGGGACTAGCGGGGAGACCCAGTACTTC
CASSPSGTSGETQYF
>TRBV30|13|TRBJ2-5|.|.
TGTGCCTGGAGTGTAGGGGGTCAAGAGACCCAGTACTTC
CAWSVGGQETQYF
>TRBV27|15|TRBJ2-1|TRBD2|.
TGTGCCAGCAGTTACGCGGGAGGGGCTGGGGATGAGCAGTTCTTC
CASSYAGGAGDEQFF
>TRBV2|14|TRBJ2-1|TRBD2|.
TGTGCCAGCAGTGTTCTGGCGGGAGGGAATGAGCAGTTCTTC
CASSVLAGGNEQFF
>TRBV9|14|TRBJ2-1|.|.
TGTGCCAGCAGCGTAGGGGGCGGCAACAATGAGCAGTTCTTC
CASSVGGGNNEQFF
>TRBV6-4|15|TRBJ2-7|.|.
TGTGCCAGCAGTGAGGGGGGGGCCCCAACCTACGAGCAGTACTTC
CASSEGGAPTYEQYF
>TRBV27|15|TRBJ2-4|.|.
TGTGCCAGCAGTTTATCTTGGCAGGACAAAAACATTCAGTACTTC
CASSLSWQDKNIQYF
>TRBV27|15|TRBJ1-2|TRBD1|.
TGTGCCAGCCCCCCGGGACAGGGCGATGGATATGGCTACACCTTC
CASPPGQGDGYGYTF
>TRBV11-2|16|TRBJ1-2|.|.
TGTGCCAGCACCCAGGGGCAGTCCCAGCTCAACTATGGCTACACCTTC
CASTQGQSQLNYGYTF
>TRBV7-9|15|TRBJ2-5|TRBD1|.
TGTGCCAGCAGCTTCGGGACAGGGGGCCTGGAGACCCAGTACTTC
CASSFGTGGLETQYF
>TRBV29-1|12|TRBJ1-2|.|.
TGCAGCGCTGTGAACCGGGACAATGGCTACACCTTC
CSAVNRDNGYTF
>TRBV19|18|TRBJ2-7|TRBD2|.
TGTGCCAGTAGTATAACCCACGGACTAGCGGGAATCTTATACGAGCAGTACTTC
CASSITHGLAGILYEQYF
>TRBV5-4|15|TRBJ2-7|TRBD1|.
TGTGCCAGCAGTTCGAGGGACAGGGGATCTGGGGAGCAGTACTTC
CASSSRDRGSGEQYF
>TRBV4-2|16|TRBJ2-1|.|.
TGTGCCAGCAGCCAAGTAACAGAGGGTTTATACAATGAGCAGTTCTTC
CASSQVTEGLYNEQFF
>TRBV5-5|14|TRBJ2-5|TRBD2|.
TGTGCCAGCAGCGCGAGCGGGAGCCAAGAGACCCAGTACTTC
CASSASGSQETQYF
>TRBV19|15|TRBJ2-7|TRBD1|.
TGTGCCAGTAGTGCCCGGACAGGGGCGTCCTACGAGCAGTACTTC
CASSARTGASYEQYF
>TRBV19|15|TRBJ2-3|.|.
TGTGCCAGTAGTATTGGGACACCTAGCACAGATACGCAGTATTTT
CASSIGTPSTDTQYF
>TRBV19|12|TRBJ2-7|.|.
TGTGCCAGTAGTATAGGGGCAGAAGCACAGTACTTC
CASSIGAEAQYF
>TRBV29-1|18|TRBJ2-1|.|.
TGCAGCGTTGAATGGCGGGACCCAAGACCCCCATTTGCAAATGAGCAGTTCTTC
CSVEWRDPRPPFANEQFF
>TRBV5-1|17|TRBJ2-2|TRBD2|.
TGCGCCAGCAGCTTGCCTAGCGGGAGGGTTATTACCGGGGAGCTGTTTTTT
CASSLPSGRVITGELFF
>TRBV30|15|TRBJ2-5|TRBD2|.
TGTGCCTGGACTGGGGCTACTAGCGGCTGGGAGACCCAGTACTTC
CAWTGATSGWETQYF
>TRBV7-9|13|TRBJ2-7|.|.
TGTGCCAGCAGCTTAGTCACCGGGAGCGAGCAGTACTTC
CASSLVTGSEQYF